Sequencing of this T cell receptor (beta chain) was carried out in a study of beta chain features in type 1 diabetes. CDR3 length equals 12 residues. Trimming left V 8 bases short and J 9 bases short, with 13 bases between. Germline CDR1 reads SNHLY; CDR2 reads FYNNEI. One heparinised draw of blood, averaging roughly 0.12 L, came from each donor. TCRB transcripts that were expressed got sequenced, as all of the isolated RNA had been reverse transcribed. About 3.5 million reads, on average, came from each naive, central memory and regulatory T cell sample. Sequencing used immunoSEQ multiplex PCR; TCRdb keeps in-frame clones, though not all of them. The sample consists of under 300,000 clones, 25% to 35% of them appearing once.

Material: central memory CD4+ T cells from blood. The TCR originated in a man aged 30-40 years in good health. V and J are TRBV2 and TRBJ2-2; perhaps D is TRBD1 or TRBD2 (5 bases each). CDR3 nucleotides: TGTGCCAGCGACCCCGGGGCTCGGGAGCTGTTTTTT. It specifies CASDPGARELFF.